The 17 T cell receptor beta chains reported below all come from one sample, sequenced in a study of T cells in Graves' hyperthyroidism and ophthalmopathy. TCR beta CDR3 sequences were amplified from RNA transcripts. The HTBI primer set drove a first-round RT-PCR of the TCR CDR3. TCRdb re-analysed the multiplex PCR reads in MiXCR, keeping a single row per CDR3 protein. The sample includes around 700,000 distinct CDR3 sequences, approximately 18% of them seen just once. The sequenced sample consisted of blood. The receptors were gathered from a woman between 50 and 59 years old with Graves' hyperthyroidism that later progressed to Graves' ophthalmopathy.

This clonotype was seen many times. This chain uses TRBV12-3 or TRBV12-4 with TRBJ1-1; D gene unclear. CDR3 length: 12 amino acids. Trimming pared 6 bases from V and 2 bases from J, leaving 7 bases between. CDR3 loop: CASSPDNTEAFF. The CDR3, as DNA: TGTGCCAGCAGCCCAGATAACACTGAAGCTTTCTTT.

J is TRBJ2-7 and V is TRBV6-6, with 7 bases fitting TRBD2. CDR3 length: 15 amino acids. The V gene's germline CDR1 is MNHNY and CDR2 SVGAGI (reference sequence). The V segment lost 0 bases and the J segment 4 bases; nucleotides outside the gene matches: 6. CDR3: CASSYSRRGGYEQYF. The CDR3 DNA reads as TGTGCCAGCAGTTACTCGAGAAGGGGAGGGTACGAGCAGTACTTC.

This clonotype was counted only a few times. The V and J genes are TRBV6-2 or TRBV6-3 and TRBJ2-7, with D maybe TRBD2 (6 bases). Germline V CDR1 and CDR2: MNHEY, SVGEGT. The CDR3 runs 14 residues. Trimming removed 4 bases at V and 7 bases at J, with 17 bases between. The CDR3 DNA reads TGTGCCAGCAGTTCCTGGACCCTCGCGGGGGAGCAGTACTTC. This sequence encodes CASSSWTLAGEQYF.

This clonotype was seen only a few times. The chain carries TRBV7-9 and TRBJ2-7; D is unresolved. Trimming took off 1 base at V and 3 bases at J, with 10 bases between the two ends. The germline CDR1 and CDR2 sequences are SEHNR and FQNEAQ (reference sequence). The CDR3 consists of 14 residues. Here the CDR3 DNA reads TGTGCCAGCAGCTTAGTTGGCAAAAACTACGAGCAGTACTTC. This encodes CASSLVGKNYEQYF.

This clonotype was picked up a small number of times. This chain uses TRBV6-5 with TRBJ1-1, with 7 bases aligning to TRBD1. The V gene end was trimmed by 0 bases and the J gene end by 5 bases; junction bases not matched to a gene: 3. This CDR3 has 14 residues. Per the germline V gene, CDR1 is MNHEY and CDR2 is SVGAGI. Here the CDR3 reads CASSYSKQGTEAFF. The CDR3 coding sequence is TGTGCCAGCAGTTACTCAAAACAGGGGACTGAAGCTTTCTTT.

In its sample, this clonotype was seen many times. The V gene is TRBV3-1, the J gene TRBJ2-5; TRBD1 or TRBD2 may be the D gene (5 bases each). The CDR3 has 14 residues. Germline V gene lookup returns CDR1 LGHDT and CDR2 YNNKEL (reference sequence). V lost 1 base and J 2 bases, leaving 8 bases between the germline ends. CDR3 sequence: CASSQAGRQETQYF. The CDR3 DNA reads as TGTGCCAGCAGCCAAGCGGGACGACAAGAGACCCAGTACTTC.

In this sample, this clonotype turned up a few times. The chain links TRBV25-1 to TRBJ1-1; D gene unclear. CDR1 and CDR2 from the germline V gene are MGHDK and SYGVNS. CDR3 length equals 13 residues. V lost 0 bases and J 8 bases, leaving 10 bases between the germline ends. Here the CDR3 DNA reads TGTGCCAGCAGTGAATACCCGGGGTCGGAAGCTTTCTTT. This gives the protein CASSEYPGSEAFF.

At least ten counts were recorded for this clonotype. The chain has TRBV12-3 or TRBV12-4 and TRBJ2-7; D remains ambiguous. CDR3 length: 12 amino acids. Trimming removed 3 bases at V and 6 bases at J, with 9 bases between. This chain's CDR3 is CASSFLPGEQYF. The CDR3 nucleotides are TGTGCCAGCAGTTTCCTTCCAGGCGAGCAGTACTTC.

This clonotype has at least ten counts. The chain couples TRBV12-3 or TRBV12-4 to TRBJ2-7, with 11 bases aligning to TRBD2. The CDR3 covers 14 residues. Germline trimming cut 4 bases from V and 2 bases from J; bases unmatched to any gene: 1. The DNA for the CDR3 is TGTGCCAGCAGTTCTAGCGGGGGGACCTACGAGCAGTACTTC. It encodes CASSSSGGTYEQYF.

Concerning this clonotype: At one of its ends the junction is not consistent with the germline gene, which may arise from a read error. The V call is TRBV7-9, the J call TRBJ2-6; a possible D gene is TRBD2 (5 bases). Germline V CDR1 and CDR2: SEHNR, FQNEAQ (reference sequence). This CDR3 comprises 16 residues. The CDR3, as DNA: TGTGCCAGCAGCTTAGTTGCGGACTCTAGGGCCAACGTCCTGACTTTC. Amino acids: CASSLVADSRANVLTF.

This clonotype was observed a handful of times. The chain is built from TRBV11-2 and TRBJ1-6, with 9 bases identical to TRBD1. This CDR3 has 17 residues. The junction had 16 bases not matched to a gene; V was cut back by 3 bases and J by 13 bases. Germline V gene sequence: CDR1 SGHAT, CDR2 FQNNGV. The CDR3 DNA is TGTGCCAGCAGCTTTCTCCGCCGACCGGACAGGGGATCCCCCCTCCACTTT. This translates into CASSFLRRPDRGSPLHF.

This clonotype was counted at least ten times. This chain connects TRBV2 to TRBJ2-3; D unresolved. This CDR3 has 12 residues. Germline CDR1 SNHLY, CDR2 FYNNEI. V was trimmed by 6 bases and J by 5 bases, leaving 9 bases between them. In nucleotides, the CDR3 is TGTGCCAGCAGAAGCGCCGGAGATACGCAGTATTTT. Its translation: CASRSAGDTQYF.

This clonotype was seen only a few times. The CDR3: CASSDGQGYNEQFF. Here the CDR3 DNA reads TGCGCCAGCAGTGACGGACAGGGGTACAATGAGCAGTTCTTC. V gene TRBV10-1 combines with J gene TRBJ2-1; TRBD1 matches at 9 bases. Germline-derived CDR1 and CDR2 are WNHNN and SYGVQD (reference sequence). Trimming removed 3 bases from V and 4 bases from J; junction bases left unmatched: 1. The CDR3 sequence is 14 residues long.

The chain employs TRBV6-2 or TRBV6-3 and TRBJ2-1; 10 bases are a match to TRBD2. With 8 bases clipped from V and 7 bases from J, the junction kept 11 bases outside the gene matches. This CDR3 is 15 amino acids long. Germline V gene data show CDR1 as MNHEY and CDR2 as SVGEGT. CDR3 in DNA: TGTGCCAGCGGCCTAGCGGGGGCTCTTAATAATGAGCAGTTCTTC. Residues: CASGLAGALNNEQFF.

The genes are TRBV20-1 and TRBJ2-5, with D possibly matching TRBD2 (6 bases). V was clipped by 0 bases and J by 3 bases, with 14 bases between them. Per germline, CDR1 DFQATT and CDR2 SNEGSKA (reference sequence). The CDR3 runs to 15 residues. Here the CDR3 DNA reads TGCAGTGCTAGAGACGCGACTAGAAGTAAAGAGACCCAGTACTTC. Translating it yields CSARDATRSKETQYF.

The rearrangement joins TRBV9 to TRBJ1-2; the D is unclear. The germline CDR1 and CDR2 sequences are SGDLS and YYNGEE. V dropped 0 bases and J dropped 7 bases, with 7 bases sitting between them. This CDR3 region has 12 residues. The CDR3 coding sequence is TGTGCCAGCAGCGTAGGGTCAGTTGGCTACACCTTC. This codes for CASSVGSVGYTF. The full variable domain, its missing parts supplied by reference TRBV9 and TRBJ1-2, is DSGVTQTPKHLITATGQRVTLRCSPRSGDLSVYWYQQSLDQGLQFLIQYYNGEERAKGNILERFSAQQFPDLHSELNLSSLELGDSALYFCASSVGSVGYTFGSGTRLTVV.

There are many counts of this clonotype. The chain links TRBV7-8 to TRBJ2-1; D remains unclear. V lost 5 bases and J 0 bases, leaving 14 bases between the germline ends. Germline CDR1 is SGHVS and CDR2 is FQNEAQ. This CDR3 is 16 amino acids long. Here the CDR3 DNA reads TGTGCCAGCAGCCACCCCCCCGTAAGCTCCTACAATGAGCAGTTCTTC. It is translated as CASSHPPVSSYNEQFF. Using reference TRBV7-8 and TRBJ2-1 for the parts outside the CDR3, the full variable domain is GAGVSQSPRYKVAKRGQDVALRCDPISGHVSLFWYQQALGQGPEFLTYFQNEAQLDKSGLPSDRFFAERPEGSVSTLKIQRTQQEDSAVYLCASSHPPVSSYNEQFFGPGTRLTVL.